This T cell receptor beta chain was obtained from a study of cytomegalovirus exposure and HLA in healthy donors (TCRdb year 2017). Regarding the study in general: According to an earlier analysis of several hundred of the donors, some 170 million T cells yielded some 120 million unique TCR beta sequences and roughly 280 Gb of sequence data. Rather than using new phenotypic data, the later analysis identified candidate immune exposures from TCR beta sequences and from how often those sequences occurred across donors. The study was designed to test whether signatures of past pathogen exposure could be identified by cataloging public T cell receptors. Using immunosequencing, the study profiled T cell repertoires from fewer than 700 subjects and related those repertoires to cytomegalovirus serostatus. Typing coverage varied by locus: roughly 629-640 donors for A, B, C, DRB1 and DQB1; more than 500 for DQA1; over 600 for DPA1; roughly 450 for DPB1. A later analysis re-examined previously published TCR beta repertoires from over 500 donors and added high-resolution HLA genotyping to investigate patterns of TCR occurrence. Across under 500 genotyped donors of the cohort, an average of approximately 200,000 unique TCR beta nucleotide sequences per donor were sequenced, and 15% to 20% of those sequences were non-productive. An early release covering over 500 HLA-typed donors comprised around 300 gigabases of sequencing data and 85 million or so unique TCR sequences. A separate validation cohort of roughly 130 different subjects was used in addition to the roughly 670-subject first cohort. A few DR-DQ haplotypes were treated as single units for association and clustering because of strong linkage in the cohort. All discovery cohort repertoires had been generated on a single sequencing platform. Genome-wide SNP genotypes for about 55% of the roughly 670 donors were used in a later genetic analysis, which treated that subset as a discovery cohort. To decide whether each TCR beta V gene segment behaved as functional or pseudogenic, an earlier analysis of some 570 of the donors relied on high-throughput TCR beta sequencing. Class I and class II HLA loci were covered by the typing at four-digit resolution. Among the approximately 420 genotyped donors, around 81% belonged to the genetic ancestry cluster associated with self-reported Caucasian donors. Alongside the repertoire data, information on donor age, sex, ethnicity and CMV serostatus was compiled. To predict cytomegalovirus infection status, the study combined high-throughput TCR immunosequencing, statistical association of individual TCRs with disease status, and machine learning.

In regard to this clone: Its specific antigen is unknown. Within one base of it there is no much larger clone, and no base qualities were kept.

Counted from cysteine to phenylalanine, this CDR3 has 14 amino acids. Only the CDR3 portion is preserved as DNA: 42 bases, with reading frame beginning at the first base. Trimming at the junction amounts to 4 bases on V and 1 base on J, and the germline ends lie 10 bases apart. The germline V gene encodes CDR1 SGHTA and CDR2 FQGNSA. Receptor libraries were prepared by the immunoSEQ multiplex PCR assay. The multiplex PCR relied on a mix of 60 forward primers for TCR Vbeta segments and 13 reverse primers for TCR Jbeta segments. The CDR3 region of rearranged TCR beta genes was amplified from genomic DNA by a multiplex PCR assay. On the Illumina HiSeq System, the amplified TCR beta libraries were sequenced as 87-base-pair reads. For the original study's pipeline: A later analysis tallied roughly 80 million unique TCR beta chains across the roughly 610 repertoires, and approximately 11 million of those chains were shared by two or more donors. Raw reads were error-corrected and collapsed into unique sequences by a nearest-neighbor algorithm in which closely related sequences were merged to remove PCR and sequencing errors. To assign V, D and J gene segments, CDR3 sequences were aligned to IMGT reference sequences. For a sequence to be retained, a match of at least six nucleotides to both a V gene segment and a J gene segment was required. A rearrangement counted as productive if the CDR3 had no stop codons and remained in frame with V and J, and every other rearrangement counted as non-productive. CDR3 was defined by IMGT convention, running from the second conserved V-encoded cysteine to the conserved J-encoded phenylalanine. The earlier analysis of a few hundred of the donors excluded any sequence lacking an unambiguous match to a single V gene segment. In an earlier analysis of approximately 560 of the donors, a V segment was called functional when productive rearrangements were above 56.7%, and segregating when the standard deviation between donors exceeded 5%. A statistical classification framework was built for diagnosing cytomegalovirus status from the catalog of TCR beta chain sequences. V and J gene assignment, in a later analysis, came from comparing TCR nucleotide sequences with IMGT/GENE-DB human TR gene sequences. Using the TCRdist pipeline, a later analysis assigned CDR3 sequences along with most-parsimonious VDJ recombination scenarios. In a later analysis, every TCR beta chain was defined by the combination of its CDR3 amino acid sequence and its V-gene family, and reads without a unique V-gene family were dropped. To address suspected cross-contamination and a sequencing artifact, a later analysis removed a few hundred highly shared, low-generation-probability nucleotide sequences. In a later analysis, a clonal expansion index was calculated for each public chain from normalized within-repertoire ranks of inferred template counts. A later analysis computed generation probabilities with a VDJ recombination model fitted to out-of-frame rearrangements, and checked the results against IGoR. Hypergeometric tests were used in a later analysis to score TCR-TCR, TCR-HLA and TCR-CMV co-occurrence, with a repertoire-size bias correction applied to the TCR pairs. False discovery rates were estimated in a later analysis by permuting HLA or CMV assignments 20 times. In a later analysis, co-occurring TCRs were grouped using DBSCAN, and TCRdist sequence similarity was added for clustering within HLA-allele-positive subsets. For co-occurrence clustering, repertoires with fewer than 30,000 or more than 120,000 public chains were excluded, along with roughly 5 repertoires with anomalous nucleotide sharing. The table was pulled from immuneACCESS by TCRdb, which kept in-frame rearrangements only. Such tables lose some clones; where checked, under half of the loss comes from unresolved V genes, and the rest has no known cause. That table gives V, J and clone size, and the DNA gave D and trimming. This sample holds 50,000 or so clones; roughly 73% were observed only once. 2.5% to 3% of the sample is held by the ten biggest clonotypes.

The cohort comprised some 700 healthy bone marrow donors. At the time of sampling, every cohort member was nominally healthy, though immune exposures that went unrecorded were likely present. The donor tested CMV seronegative, placing the donor among the 350 or so seronegative members of the cohort. Each donor provided a peripheral blood sample, and peripheral blood mononuclear cells were used for TCR beta sequencing. The Qiagen DNeasy Blood Extraction Kit was used to extract genomic DNA from the blood cell samples. The investigation overall reported the following: A later analysis found that HLA-associated TCR beta chains were more clonally expanded and had lower generation probabilities than equally common non-associated chains. In this cohort, only TCR beta chains were sequenced, and detectable features were limited by the absence of alpha or paired-chain data. In a later analysis, TCR association rates were found to vary across HLA loci, with the most associated TCRs seen for DRB1 alleles and the fewest for HLA-C alleles. Presence/absence analyses assumed roughly uniform sequencing depth across donors, an assumption that may not hold. Several of the top co-occurrence clusters appeared to be linked to parvovirus B19, influenza, CMV and Epstein-Barr virus, according to a later analysis. The study listed 150 to 200 TCR beta chains as associated with cytomegalovirus. Three of the identified cytomegalovirus-associated TCR beta chains were confirmed in vitro to be specific for cytomegalovirus antigens. In an earlier analysis of roughly 500 of the donors, most TCR beta V segments appeared in productive rearrangements about 87% or about 30% of the time, broadly matching IMGT annotations. Assigning TCR associations to individual alleles was difficult when HLA alleles, especially DR and DQ, strongly co-occurred. In a later analysis, around 15,000 TCR beta sequences were associated with specific HLA alleles at a false discovery rate of 0.05. Correlated functional status among segregating V segments might be attributable to linkage disequilibrium, but an unknown experimental factor could not be ruled out. HLA typing was unavailable for some donors at each locus, so association tests used only the typed subset. The 87-base-pair reads could not distinguish some IMGT-functional V segments, including TRBV6-2 and TRBV6-3, so those segments were excluded. A later analysis found that most CMV-associated TCR beta chains appeared HLA-restricted, with HLA associations seemingly driven largely by CMV exposure. In both the original and validation cohorts, the classifier was reported to diagnose cytomegalovirus status with high specificity and sensitivity. A further reported finding was that TCR beta sequences accurately predicted the HLA-A and HLA-B alleles for most subjects in the first cohort. A later genetic analysis reported fewer N-insertions in productive TCRs among donors in an Asian-associated ancestry cluster than the roughly 640-donor mean. Immune exposure information for the cohort was limited to CMV serostatus. Over 15 rarely observed V segments, including chromosome 9 orphons, were excluded from the earlier analysis of some 590 of the donors because counts were too low. It was suggested by the authors that the approach could potentially be generalized to other disease states and immunological phenotypes. Most TCR sequences were observed very rarely across donors, whereas some public TCRs were present in many individuals. A later genetic analysis associated a missense DCLRE1C variant with V-gene and J-gene trimming of TCR beta chains, and an independent cohort replicated the association. The sequencing pipeline was judged likely to have produced a cluster of highly shared sequence variants as a technical artifact.

The rearranged chain carries TRBV7-2 and TRBJ1-1; the D gene assignment is ambiguous. The source material was PBMCs. The TCR was taken from a man aged 18 to 29 in good health and CMV-seronegative. In nucleotides, the sequence is TGTGCCAGCAGCTACCCCGGTAAGAACACTGAAGCTTTCTTT. The translation is CASSYPGKNTEAFF. Extended through the reference TRBV7-2 and TRBJ1-1 proteins, this CDR3 yields the full variable domain: GAGVSQSPSNKVTEKGKDVELRCDPISGHTALYWYRQSLGQGLEFLIYFQGNSAPDKSGLPSDRFSAERTGGSVSTLTIQRTQQEDSAVYLCASSYPGKNTEAFFGQGTRLTVV.